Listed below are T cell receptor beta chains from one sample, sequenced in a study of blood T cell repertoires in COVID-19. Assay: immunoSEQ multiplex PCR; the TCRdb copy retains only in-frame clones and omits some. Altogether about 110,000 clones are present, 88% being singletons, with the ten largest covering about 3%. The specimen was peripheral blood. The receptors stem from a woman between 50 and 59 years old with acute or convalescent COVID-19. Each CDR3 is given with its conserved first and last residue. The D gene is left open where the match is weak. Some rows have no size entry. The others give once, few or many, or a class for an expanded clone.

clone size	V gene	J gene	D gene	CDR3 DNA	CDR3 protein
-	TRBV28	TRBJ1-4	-	TGTGCCAGCAGTTTCGCCTTTAGGACTGATCATCTGTTTTTT	CASSFAFRTDHLFF
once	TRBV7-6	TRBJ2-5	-	TGTGCCAGCAGCTCGCGGGAGACCCAGTACTTC	CASSSRETQYF
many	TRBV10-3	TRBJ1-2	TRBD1	TGTGCCATCAGGCCCGGGACAGGGGGCAACTATGGCTACACCTTC	CAIRPGTGGNYGYTF
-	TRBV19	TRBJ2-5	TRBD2	TGTGCCAGTAGAGGGACTAGCGTATCGTTAGAGACCCAGTACTTC	CASRGTSVSLETQYF
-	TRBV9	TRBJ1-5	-	TGTGCCAGCAGCCCCGGGTGGGGCAATCAGCCCCAGCATTTT	CASSPGWGNQPQHF
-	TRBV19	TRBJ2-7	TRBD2	TGTGCCAGTAGTAGCTCCGGGACTAGCGGGAGGGCTCACGAGCAGTACTTC	CASSSSGTSGRAHEQYF
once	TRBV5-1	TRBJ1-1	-	TGCGCCAGCAGCTTGGGGGCGGGGGTGAAGGCTTTCTTT	CASSLGAGVKAFF
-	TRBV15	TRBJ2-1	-	TGTGCCACCAGCGAGGGGGGGGCGACCCACAACTACAATGAGCAGTTCTTC	CATSEGGATHNYNEQFF
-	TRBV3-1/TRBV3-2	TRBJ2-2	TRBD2	TGTGCCAGCAGCCAAGAGCGACTAGCGGTAGACACCGGGGAGCTGTTTTTT	CASSQERLAVDTGELFF
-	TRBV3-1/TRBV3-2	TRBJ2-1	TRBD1	TGTGCCAGCAGCCAGGAAAAAGGGGCGGGCAGGGGGCTTCACAATGAGCAGTTCTTC	CASSQEKGAGRGLHNEQFF
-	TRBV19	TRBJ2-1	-	TGTGCCAGTAGTATCGATGTCGGCGACTTCGGGGATGAGCAGTTCTTC	CASSIDVGDFGDEQFF
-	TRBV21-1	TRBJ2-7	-	TGTGCCAGCAGCAGAAATACTAGCGGGAGCTGGTACGAGCAGTACTTC	CASSRNTSGSWYEQYF
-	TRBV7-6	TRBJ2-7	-	TGTGCCAGCAGCTTAGGCGGGACGACCTACGAGCAGTACTTC	CASSLGGTTYEQYF
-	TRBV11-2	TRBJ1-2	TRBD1	TGTGCCAGCAGCTTAGATCCCACAGGGGCGAGGGGCTACACCTTC	CASSLDPTGARGYTF
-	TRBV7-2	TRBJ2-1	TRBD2	TGTGCCAGCAGCTCATCTAGCGGGAGCGATGAGCAGTTCTTC	CASSSSSGSDEQFF
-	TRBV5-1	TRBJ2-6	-	TGCGCCAGCAGCTCGACCGTAGCCTCTGGGGCCAACGTCCTGACTTTC	CASSSTVASGANVLTF
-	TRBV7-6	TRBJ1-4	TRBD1	TGTGCCAGCAGCGGGGACAGGGGAGAAAAACTGTTTTTT	CASSGDRGEKLFF
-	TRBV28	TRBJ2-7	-	TGTGCCAGCAGTTTATTTCAGGGAGGGCAGTACTTC	CASSLFQGGQYF